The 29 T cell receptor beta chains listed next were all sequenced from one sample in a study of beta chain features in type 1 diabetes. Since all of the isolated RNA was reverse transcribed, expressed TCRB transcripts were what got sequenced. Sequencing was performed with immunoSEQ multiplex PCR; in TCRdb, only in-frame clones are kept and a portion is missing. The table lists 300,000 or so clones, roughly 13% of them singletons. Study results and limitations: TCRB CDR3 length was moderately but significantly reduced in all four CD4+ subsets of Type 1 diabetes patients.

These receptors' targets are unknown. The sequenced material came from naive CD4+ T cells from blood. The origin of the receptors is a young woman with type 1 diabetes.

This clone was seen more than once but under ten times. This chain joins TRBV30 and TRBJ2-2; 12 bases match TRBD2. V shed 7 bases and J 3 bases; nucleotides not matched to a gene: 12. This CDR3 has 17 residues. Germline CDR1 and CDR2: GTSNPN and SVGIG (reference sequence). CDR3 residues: CASQPTGTSGYTGELFF. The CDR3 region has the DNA TGTGCCTCCCAACCCACAGGGACTAGCGGGTACACCGGGGAGCTGTTTTTT.

The DNA of the CDR3 is TGTGCCAGCAGCACAGGGGGCAGGGCTAATGAAAAACTGTTTTTT. This encodes CASSTGGRANEKLFF. The chain carries TRBV7-9 and TRBJ1-4; 9 bases map to TRBD1. Germline trimming cut 5 bases from V and 3 bases from J; bases unmatched to any gene: 4. The length of the CDR3 is 15 residues. The germline V gene encodes CDR1 SEHNR and CDR2 FQNEAQ (reference sequence).

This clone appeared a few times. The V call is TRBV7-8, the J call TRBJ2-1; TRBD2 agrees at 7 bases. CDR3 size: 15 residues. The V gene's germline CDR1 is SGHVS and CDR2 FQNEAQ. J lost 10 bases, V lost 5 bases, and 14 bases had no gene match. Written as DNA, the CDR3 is TGTGCCAGCAGCCCCCCTTGGGGGAGGGAGGGGGAGCAGTTCTTC. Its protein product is CASSPPWGREGEQFF.

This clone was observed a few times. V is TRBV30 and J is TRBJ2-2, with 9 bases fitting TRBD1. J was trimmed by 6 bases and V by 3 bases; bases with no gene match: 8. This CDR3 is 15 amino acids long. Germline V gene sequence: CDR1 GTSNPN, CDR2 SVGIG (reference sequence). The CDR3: CAWREPDRGPGELFF. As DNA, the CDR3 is TGTGCCTGGAGAGAGCCGGACAGGGGTCCCGGGGAGCTGTTTTTT. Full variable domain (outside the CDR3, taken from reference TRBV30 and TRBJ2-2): SQTIHQWPATLVQPVGSPLSLECTVEGTSNPNLYWYRQAAGRGLQLLFYSVGIGQISSEVPQNLSASRPQDRQFILSSKKLLLSDSGFYLCAWREPDRGPGELFFGEGSRLTVL.

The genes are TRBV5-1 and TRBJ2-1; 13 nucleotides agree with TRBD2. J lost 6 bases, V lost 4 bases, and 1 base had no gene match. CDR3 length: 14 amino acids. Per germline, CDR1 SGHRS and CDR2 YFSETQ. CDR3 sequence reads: CASSGLAGVNEQFF. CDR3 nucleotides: TGCGCCAGCAGCGGACTAGCGGGAGTCAATGAGCAGTTCTTC.

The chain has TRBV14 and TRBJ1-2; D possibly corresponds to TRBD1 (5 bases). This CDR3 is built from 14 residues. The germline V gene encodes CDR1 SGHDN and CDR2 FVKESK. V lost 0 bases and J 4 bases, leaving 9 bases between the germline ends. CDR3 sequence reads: CASSQDRALYGYTF. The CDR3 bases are TGTGCCAGCAGCCAAGACAGGGCCCTCTATGGCTACACCTTC.

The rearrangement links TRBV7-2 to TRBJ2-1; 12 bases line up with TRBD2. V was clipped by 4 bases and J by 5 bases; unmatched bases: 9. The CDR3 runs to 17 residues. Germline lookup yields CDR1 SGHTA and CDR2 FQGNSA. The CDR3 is CASSWGGGLAGNNEQFF. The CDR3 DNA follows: TGTGCCAGCAGCTGGGGAGGTGGACTAGCGGGGAACAATGAGCAGTTCTTC.

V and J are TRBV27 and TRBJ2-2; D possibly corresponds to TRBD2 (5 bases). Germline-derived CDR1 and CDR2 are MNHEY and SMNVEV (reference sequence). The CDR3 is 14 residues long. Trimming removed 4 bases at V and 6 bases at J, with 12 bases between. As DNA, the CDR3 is TGTGCCAGCAGTTCAAACCGAGGGTCCGGGGAGCTGTTTTTT. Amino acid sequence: CASSSNRGSGELFF.

The CDR3 reads CASSVLGDTGELFF. CDR3 coding DNA: TGTGCCAGCAGTGTTCTAGGAGACACCGGGGAGCTGTTTTTT. The V and J genes are TRBV2 and TRBJ2-2; no clear D gene. CDR3 length: 14 residues. Trimming shortened V by 4 bases and J by 3 bases, and 9 bases separated the two germline ends. Germline V CDR1 and CDR2: SNHLY, FYNNEI.

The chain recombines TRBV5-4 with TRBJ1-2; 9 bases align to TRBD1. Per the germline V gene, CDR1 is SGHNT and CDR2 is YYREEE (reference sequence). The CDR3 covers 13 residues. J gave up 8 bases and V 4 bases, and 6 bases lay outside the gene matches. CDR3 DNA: TGTGCCAGCAGCACCACAGGGGGCGCGGGCTACACCTTC. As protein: CASSTTGGAGYTF.

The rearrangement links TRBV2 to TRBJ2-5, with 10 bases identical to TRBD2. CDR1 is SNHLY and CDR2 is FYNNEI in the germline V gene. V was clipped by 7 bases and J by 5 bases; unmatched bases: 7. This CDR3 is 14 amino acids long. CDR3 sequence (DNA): TGTGCCAGCATGCAGCGGGAGGGCCAGGAGACCCAGTACTTC. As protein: CASMQREGQETQYF.

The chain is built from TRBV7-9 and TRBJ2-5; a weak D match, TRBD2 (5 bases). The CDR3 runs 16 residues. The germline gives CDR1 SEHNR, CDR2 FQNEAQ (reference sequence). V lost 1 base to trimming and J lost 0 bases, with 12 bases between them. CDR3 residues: CASSLGPGMDQETQYF. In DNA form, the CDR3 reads TGTGCCAGCAGCTTAGGCCCCGGGATGGACCAAGAGACCCAGTACTTC.

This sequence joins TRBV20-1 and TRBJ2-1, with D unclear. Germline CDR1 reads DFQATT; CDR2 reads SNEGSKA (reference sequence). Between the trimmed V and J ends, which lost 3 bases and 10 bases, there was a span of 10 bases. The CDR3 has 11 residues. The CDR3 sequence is CSASAVEEQFF. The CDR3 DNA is TGCAGTGCTAGTGCGGTCGAGGAGCAGTTCTTC.

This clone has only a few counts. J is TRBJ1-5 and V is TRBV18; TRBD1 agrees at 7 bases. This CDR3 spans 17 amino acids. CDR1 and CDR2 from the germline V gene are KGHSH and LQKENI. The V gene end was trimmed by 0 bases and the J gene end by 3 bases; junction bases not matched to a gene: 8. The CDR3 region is CASSPPSGTAYNQPQHF. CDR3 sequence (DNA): TGTGCCAGCTCACCACCATCCGGGACAGCATACAATCAGCCCCAGCATTTT.

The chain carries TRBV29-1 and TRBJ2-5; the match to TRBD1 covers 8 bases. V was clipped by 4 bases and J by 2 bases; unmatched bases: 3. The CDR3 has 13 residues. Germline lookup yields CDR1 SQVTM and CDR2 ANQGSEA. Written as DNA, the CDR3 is TGCAGCGTTGTTCAGGGGGCGCAAGAGACCCAGTACTTC. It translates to CSVVQGAQETQYF.

The DNA of the CDR3 is TGTGCCAGCAGGGGACAGGGCGTCGGGGAGCAGTACGTC. This translates into CASRGQGVGEQYV. The rearrangement joins TRBV2 to TRBJ2-7; TRBD1 aligns across 9 bases. CDR1 and CDR2 from the germline V gene are SNHLY and FYNNEI. This CDR3 region has 13 residues. J gave up 7 bases and V 6 bases, and 7 bases lay outside the gene matches.

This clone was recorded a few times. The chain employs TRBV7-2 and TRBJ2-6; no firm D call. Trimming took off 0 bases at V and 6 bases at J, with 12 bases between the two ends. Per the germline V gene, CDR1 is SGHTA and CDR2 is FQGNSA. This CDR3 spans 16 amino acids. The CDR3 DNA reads TGTGCCAGCAGCTTAGCCCCGGTTTTAAAGGCCAACGTCCTGACTTTC. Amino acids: CASSLAPVLKANVLTF.

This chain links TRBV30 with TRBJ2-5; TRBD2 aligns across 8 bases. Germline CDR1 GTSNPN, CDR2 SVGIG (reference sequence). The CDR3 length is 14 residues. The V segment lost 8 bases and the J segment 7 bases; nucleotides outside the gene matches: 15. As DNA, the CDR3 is TGTGCCCTGGAAGGGGGACTAGTCGGTGGGACCCAGTACTTC. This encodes CALEGGLVGGTQYF.

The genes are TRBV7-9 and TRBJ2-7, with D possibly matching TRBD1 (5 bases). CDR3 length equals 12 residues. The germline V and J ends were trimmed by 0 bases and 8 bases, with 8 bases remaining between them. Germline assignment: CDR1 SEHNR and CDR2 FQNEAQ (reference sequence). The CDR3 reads CASSLASGKQYV. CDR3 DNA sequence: TGTGCCAGCAGCTTAGCATCAGGGAAGCAGTACGTC.

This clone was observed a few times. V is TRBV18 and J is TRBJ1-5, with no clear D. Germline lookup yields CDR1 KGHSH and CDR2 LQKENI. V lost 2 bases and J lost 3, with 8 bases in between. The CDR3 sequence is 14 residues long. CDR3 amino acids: CASSPESFNQPQHF. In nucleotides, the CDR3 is TGTGCCAGCTCACCAGAGAGTTTCAATCAGCCCCAGCATTTT.

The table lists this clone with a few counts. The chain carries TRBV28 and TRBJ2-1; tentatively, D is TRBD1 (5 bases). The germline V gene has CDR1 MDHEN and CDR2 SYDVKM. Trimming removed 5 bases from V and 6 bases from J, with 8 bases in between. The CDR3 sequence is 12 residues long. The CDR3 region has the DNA TGTGCCAGCAGTGCAGGGTTCAATGAGCAGTTCTTC. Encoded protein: CASSAGFNEQFF.

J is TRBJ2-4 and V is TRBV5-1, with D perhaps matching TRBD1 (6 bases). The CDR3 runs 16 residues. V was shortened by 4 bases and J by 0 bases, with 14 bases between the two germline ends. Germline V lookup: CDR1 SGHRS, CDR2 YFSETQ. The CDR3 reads CASSPGTPLAKNIQYF. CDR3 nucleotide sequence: TGCGCCAGCAGCCCCGGGACACCGCTAGCCAAAAACATTCAGTACTTC.

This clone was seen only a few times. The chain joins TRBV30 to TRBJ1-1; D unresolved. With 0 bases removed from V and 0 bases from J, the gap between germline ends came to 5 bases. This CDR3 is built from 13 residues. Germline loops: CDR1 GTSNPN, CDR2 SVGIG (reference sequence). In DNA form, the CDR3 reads TGTGCCTGGAGTGTAGGAGTGAACACTGAAGCTTTCTTT. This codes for CAWSVGVNTEAFF.

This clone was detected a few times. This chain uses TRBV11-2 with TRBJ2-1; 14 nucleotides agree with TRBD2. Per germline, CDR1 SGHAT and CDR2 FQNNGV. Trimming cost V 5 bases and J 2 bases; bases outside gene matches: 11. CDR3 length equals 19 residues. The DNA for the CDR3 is TGTGCCAGCAGCCAAATACGGACTAGCGGGAGGAGAGCCTACAATGAGCAGTTCTTC. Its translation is CASSQIRTSGRRAYNEQFF.

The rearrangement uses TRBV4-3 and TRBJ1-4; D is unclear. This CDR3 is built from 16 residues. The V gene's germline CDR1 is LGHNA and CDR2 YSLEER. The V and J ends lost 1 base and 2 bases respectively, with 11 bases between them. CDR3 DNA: TGCGCCAGCAGCCAAGCTCCTCGAGGGACTAATGAAAAACTGTTTTTT. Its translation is CASSQAPRGTNEKLFF.

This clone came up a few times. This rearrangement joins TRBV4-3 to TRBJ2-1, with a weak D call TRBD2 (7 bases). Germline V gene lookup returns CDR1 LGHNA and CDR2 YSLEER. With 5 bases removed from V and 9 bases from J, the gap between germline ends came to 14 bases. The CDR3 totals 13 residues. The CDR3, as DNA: TGCGCCAGCAGCGAGGGGGGGTATAGTGAGCAGTTCTTC. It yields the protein CASSEGGYSEQFF.

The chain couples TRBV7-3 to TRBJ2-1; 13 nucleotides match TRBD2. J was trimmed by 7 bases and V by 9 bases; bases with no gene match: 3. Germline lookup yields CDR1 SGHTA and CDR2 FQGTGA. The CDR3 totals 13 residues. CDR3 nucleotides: TGTGCCAGTGGACTAGCGGGAGTGAATGAGCAGTTCTTC. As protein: CASGLAGVNEQFF.

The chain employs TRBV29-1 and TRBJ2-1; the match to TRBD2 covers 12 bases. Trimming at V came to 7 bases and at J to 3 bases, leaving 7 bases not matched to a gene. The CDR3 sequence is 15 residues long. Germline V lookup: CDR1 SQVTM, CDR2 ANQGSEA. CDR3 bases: TGCAGCGCTGGGCGACTAGCGGGAGTCTACAATGAGCAGTTCTTC. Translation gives CSAGRLAGVYNEQFF.

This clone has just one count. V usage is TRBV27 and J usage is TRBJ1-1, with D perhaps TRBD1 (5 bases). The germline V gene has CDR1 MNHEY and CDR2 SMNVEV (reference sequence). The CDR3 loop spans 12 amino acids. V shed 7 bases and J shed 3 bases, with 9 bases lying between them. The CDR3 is CASKGPHTEAFF. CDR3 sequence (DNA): TGTGCCAGCAAGGGGCCCCACACTGAAGCTTTCTTT.